A single sample is the source of the 10 T cell receptor beta chains below, sequenced in a study of cytomegalovirus exposure and HLA in healthy donors. The primer mix had 60 Vbeta and 13 Jbeta primers. Produced via immunoSEQ multiplex PCR; TCRdb's table is partial and in-frame only. The sample carries 110,000 to 150,000 clones, around 78% recorded once. Specimen: PBMCs. These receptors originate from a woman under 30 in good health and CMV-seropositive.

This clone was seen just once. The chain uses TRBV11-2 and TRBJ1-1; D remains ambiguous. Germline loops: CDR1 SGHAT, CDR2 FQNNGV. Trimming left V 4 bases short and J 0 bases short, with 9 bases between. The CDR3 is 14 residues long. CDR3 region: CASSSPGLNTEAFF. The DNA of the CDR3 is TGTGCCAGCAGCTCCCCAGGCCTGAACACTGAAGCTTTCTTT.

This clone came up once. The V and J genes are TRBV12-5 and TRBJ1-2; D possibly corresponds to TRBD1 (5 bases). Germline V gene lookup returns CDR1 LGHNT and CDR2 FRNRAP. V was trimmed by 5 bases and J by 14 bases, leaving 15 bases between them. The CDR3 spans 11 residues. DNA of the CDR3: TGTGCTAGTGGTGGGGGGGGAGGGGAGACCTTC. Its protein is CASGGGGGETF.

The chain carries TRBV10-1 and TRBJ2-5, with 8 bases identical to TRBD1. The DNA end is a closer match to TRBJ2-7, so the J assignment may be wrong. The CDR3 has 11 residues. Germline CDR1 reads WNHNN; CDR2 reads SYGVQD (reference sequence). CDR3 region: CASSDRGEQYF. The CDR3 bases are TGCGCCAGCAGCGACAGGGGCGAGCAGTACTTC.

The rearrangement links TRBV7-7 to TRBJ2-5, with unresolved D. Trimming shortened V by 2 bases and J by 3 bases, and 13 bases separated the two germline ends. Germline values: CDR1 SSHAT, CDR2 FNYEAQ (reference sequence). This CDR3 region has 15 residues. Here the CDR3 DNA reads TGTGCCAGCAGCTTATCGGTCGGCACTAAAGAGACCCAGTACTTC. Translation gives CASSLSVGTKETQYF.

The gene calls are TRBV28 and TRBJ1-5; 8 nucleotides match TRBD1. J lost 3 bases, V lost 3 bases, and 1 base had no gene match. Germline CDR1 is MDHEN and CDR2 is SYDVKM. There are 14 residues in the CDR3. The CDR3 sequence: CASSLTGDNQPQHF. The CDR3 DNA reads TGTGCCAGCAGTTTGACAGGGGACAATCAGCCCCAGCATTTT.

CDR3 residues: CASSPGGQGSYGYTF. The CDR3 DNA sequence: TGTGCCAGCTCACCAGGAGGACAGGGATCTTATGGCTACACCTTC. The genes are TRBV18 and TRBJ1-2; the match to TRBD1 covers 8 bases. V shed 2 bases and J 5 bases; nucleotides not matched to a gene: 7. The CDR3 contains 15 residues. Germline CDR1 is KGHSH and CDR2 is LQKENI.

The chain links TRBV19 to TRBJ2-3, with 10 bases matching TRBD1. The CDR3 covers 15 residues. CDR1 LNHDA and CDR2 SQIVND come from the germline V gene (reference sequence). V lost 4 bases to trimming and J lost 4 bases; unmatched junction nucleotides: 5. CDR3 loop: CASSNAGTGADTQYF. The CDR3 DNA reads TGTGCCAGTAGTAATGCGGGGACAGGGGCAGATACGCAGTATTTT.

CDR3 loop: CASSLHPGSSYEQYF. In nucleotides, the CDR3 is TGCGCCAGCAGCTTGCATCCAGGAAGCTCCTACGAGCAGTACTTC. This chain links TRBV5-1 with TRBJ2-7, with D hard to call. CDR1 is SGHRS and CDR2 is YFSETQ in the germline V gene. V shed 1 base and J shed 0 bases, with 11 bases lying between them. The CDR3 is 15 residues long.

The CDR3 loop reads CASSFGENSNQPQHF. The CDR3 coding sequence is TGTGCCAGCAGCTTCGGAGAGAATAGCAATCAGCCCCAGCATTTT. The chain links TRBV5-5 to TRBJ1-5, with D uncertain. V lost 2 bases and J lost 0, with 9 bases in between. The germline gives CDR1 SGHKS, CDR2 YYEKEE (reference sequence). This CDR3 is built from 15 residues.

The rearrangement links TRBV7-2 to TRBJ2-7, with a possible D match to TRBD1 (6 bases). Trimming removed 1 base from V and 2 bases from J, with 12 bases in between. There are 15 residues in the CDR3. The germline CDR1 and CDR2 sequences are SGHTA and FQGNSA. CDR3 coding DNA: TGTGCCAGCAGCTTAGGATCAGGGGTGCCCTACGAGCAGTACTTC. Its translation is CASSLGSGVPYEQYF.